A single sample gave rise to the 18 T cell receptor beta chains below, sequenced in a study of prognosis after radiotherapy for stage I lung cancer. TCR beta CDR3 was amplified from genomic DNA by two-round multiplex PCR. Initially, in first-round PCR, primers specific to each TRBV and TRBJ gene were used. TCRdb passed the multiplex PCR reads through MiXCR, listing each CDR3 protein once. The sample lists around 21,000 distinct CDR3 sequences; roughly 47% were seen once. Here the sequenced sample was PBMCs, taken before or after stereotactic body radiation therapy (not recorded which). The receptors shown here come from a donor of 50 years or more with non-small cell lung cancer.

V usage is TRBV12-3 or TRBV12-4 and J usage is TRBJ2-3; D perhaps matches TRBD1 (6 bases). The CDR3 runs to 15 residues. With 6 bases removed from V and 5 bases from J, the gap between germline ends came to 18 bases. For the CDR3, the DNA is TGTGCCAGCAGCCCCGCGCAGGGGAAAATAGATACGCAGTATTTT. This translates into CASSPAQGKIDTQYF.

DNA for the CDR3: TGTGCCAGCAGAAATACAGGGGGATACGAGCAGTACTTC. Residues: CASRNTGGYEQYF. V gene TRBV11-2 combines with J gene TRBJ2-7; 8 bases match TRBD1. V was clipped by 6 bases and J by 4 bases; unmatched bases: 5. The CDR3 extends over 13 amino acids. Germline-derived CDR1 and CDR2 are SGHAT and FQNNGV.

In its sample, this clonotype was seen many times. This chain links TRBV5-6 with TRBJ2-7; 12 nucleotides match TRBD1. After removal of 4 bases from V and 6 bases from J, the junction contained 11 bases not matched to a gene. CDR3 size: 16 residues. Germline-derived CDR1 and CDR2 are SGHDT and YYEEEE. DNA for the CDR3: TGTGCCAGCAGCATGGGGGACAGGGGGCTTCGGCGCGAGCAGTACTTC. This codes for CASSMGDRGLRREQYF.

This clonotype showed up many times. V and J are TRBV7-9 and TRBJ2-7; D uncertain. Trimming took off 3 bases at V and 2 bases at J, with 8 bases between the two ends. Per the germline V gene, CDR1 is SEHNR and CDR2 is FQNEAQ (reference sequence). The CDR3 extends over 13 amino acids. The CDR3 reads CASSLQATYEQYF. In nucleotides, the CDR3 is TGTGCCAGCAGCTTGCAGGCCACCTACGAGCAGTACTTC.

CDR3 coding DNA: TGTGCCTGGAGTCCCTGGGGCTCTGGAAACACCATATATTTT. Protein sequence: CAWSPWGSGNTIYF. This chain links TRBV30 with TRBJ1-3; D gene ambiguous. The V end lost 2 bases, the J end lost 0 bases, and 8 bases lay between the germline ends. CDR1 is GTSNPN, CDR2 SVGIG, per germline (reference sequence). CDR3 length: 14 amino acids.

V gene TRBV5-1 combines with J gene TRBJ1-2, with unresolved D. The V gene lost 5 bases and the J gene lost 1 base, with 12 bases spanning the gap. Germline V gene data show CDR1 as SGHRS and CDR2 as YFSETQ. This CDR3 contains 14 residues. The CDR3 reads CASRLQNFNYGYTF. DNA of the CDR3: TGCGCCAGCAGGTTACAGAACTTTAACTATGGCTACACCTTC.

This clonotype showed up many times. This sequence joins TRBV7-3 and TRBJ2-3, with D tentatively TRBD1 or TRBD2 (5 bases each). CDR3 length: 14 residues. V was pared by 5 bases and J by 2 bases, with 11 bases between. Germline assignment: CDR1 SGHTA and CDR2 FQGTGA. This chain's CDR3 is CASSARDHTDTQYF. CDR3 in DNA: TGTGCCAGCAGCGCCCGGGACCACACAGATACGCAGTATTTT.

About this clonotype: A far larger clone lies a single base away; this is likely a read error. The chain couples TRBV6-4 to TRBJ2-7; 9 bases agree with TRBD2. Germline values: CDR1 MRHNA, CDR2 SNTAGT. This CDR3 is built from 16 residues. The CDR3: CASRDSLREGSYEQYF. In nucleotides, the CDR3 is TGTGCCAGCAGGGACTCCTTGCGGGAGGGCTCCTACGAGCAGTACTTC.

About this clonotype itself: Since the CDR3 does not end with the conserved phenylalanine or tryptophan, this likely comes from a read error. The V call is TRBV6-1, the J call TRBJ2-7; TRBD2 aligns across 9 bases. Losses at the gene ends were 7 bases for V and 4 bases for J; bases not matched to a gene: 5. CDR3 length equals 13 residues. Germline assignment: CDR1 MNHNS and CDR2 SASEGT. The CDR3 reads CASNGGGVYEQYL. The CDR3 region has the DNA TGTGCCAGCAATGGCGGGGGGGTATACGAGCAGTACTTA.

This clonotype was counted only a few times. This chain connects TRBV14 to TRBJ2-7, with D tentatively TRBD2 (6 bases). The CDR3 runs to 14 residues. Germline lookup yields CDR1 SGHDN and CDR2 FVKESK. The ends were cut back, 4 bases at V and 10 bases at J, with 20 bases in the middle. CDR3 nucleotide sequence: TGTGCCAGCAGCCCCACCAGACTAGGGGCCGACCAGTACTTC. This encodes CASSPTRLGADQYF.

This rearrangement joins TRBV30 to TRBJ1-6; unclear D gene. Germline CDR1 GTSNPN, CDR2 SVGIG (reference sequence). The CDR3 is 13 amino acids. V was pared by 1 base and J by 7 bases, with 8 bases between. This CDR3 reads CAWSGWGNSPLHF. The DNA of the CDR3 is TGTGCCTGGAGTGGTTGGGGAAATTCACCCCTCCACTTT.

This clonotype was recorded a few times. This may be a read error: a much more frequent sequence differs by one nucleotide. V usage is TRBV6-1 and J usage is TRBJ2-2, with D perhaps matching TRBD2 (5 bases). Trimming removed 6 bases from V and 2 bases from J, with 7 bases in between. The CDR3 loop spans 13 amino acids. CDR1 and CDR2 (germline): MNHNS, SASEGT. In DNA form, the CDR3 reads TGTGCCAGCAGAGCGGCCAACACCGGGGAGCTGTTTTTT. Protein sequence: CASRAANTGELFF.

This clonotype was seen at least ten times. V and J are TRBV19 and TRBJ2-3; D is possibly TRBD1 (5 bases). Trimming cost V 2 bases and J 0 bases, with 12 bases left between them. The CDR3 extends over 16 amino acids. CDR1 and CDR2 (germline): LNHDA, SQIVND (reference sequence). CDR3 sequence: CASSINSGPSTDTQYF. In nucleotides, the CDR3 is TGTGCCAGTAGTATAAACTCAGGGCCTAGCACAGATACGCAGTATTTT.

The V call is TRBV6-1, the J call TRBJ2-6; D possibly uses TRBD1 or TRBD2 (5 bases each). Germline-derived CDR1 and CDR2 are MNHNS and SASEGT. CDR3 length: 17 residues. Deletions cut 7 bases from V and 0 bases from J, with 16 bases between. DNA of the CDR3: TGTGCCAGCAATTCCGGGACGGCAAGCTCTGGGGCCAACGTCCTGACTTTC. Its translation: CASNSGTASSGANVLTF.

Many counts were recorded for this clonotype. The gene calls are TRBV5-1 and TRBJ2-5; TRBD1 aligns across 12 bases. Losses at the gene ends were 4 bases for V and 6 bases for J; bases not matched to a gene: 7. The CDR3 spans 15 residues. Germline CDR1 SGHRS, CDR2 YFSETQ. CDR3 bases: TGCGCCAGCAGCGGGGGGACAGGGGGCCTCAAGACCCAGTACTTC. It is translated as CASSGGTGGLKTQYF.

This clonotype was counted at least ten times. V gene TRBV9 combines with J gene TRBJ1-1, with 8 bases aligning to TRBD1. The CDR3 is made up of 15 amino acids. The ends lost 0 bases at V and 2 bases at J; junction bases unmatched: 3. Germline V gene sequence: CDR1 SGDLS, CDR2 YYNGEE. CDR3 loop: CASSVVDRGNTEAFF. CDR3 bases: TGTGCCAGCAGCGTAGTTGACAGGGGAAACACTGAAGCTTTCTTT. Combining the CDR3 with reference TRBV9 and TRBJ1-1 gives the whole variable domain DSGVTQTPKHLITATGQRVTLRCSPRSGDLSVYWYQQSLDQGLQFLIQYYNGEERAKGNILERFSAQQFPDLHSELNLSSLELGDSALYFCASSVVDRGNTEAFFGQGTRLTVV.

At least ten counts were recorded for this clonotype. V gene TRBV7-6 combines with J gene TRBJ2-7; the match to TRBD1 covers 11 bases. Looked up from germline, CDR1 is SGHVS and CDR2 is FNYEAQ. This CDR3 region has 14 residues. The trim removed 5 bases at V and 5 bases at J, leaving 5 bases unmatched. The CDR3 nucleotides read TGTGCCAGCAGCCCGAGGACAGGGGGCAACGAGCAGTACTTC. As protein: CASSPRTGGNEQYF.

This clonotype turned up a few times. This sequence joins TRBV7-3 and TRBJ2-5; 8 bases line up with TRBD2. Germline CDR1 is SGHTA and CDR2 is FQGTGA. The CDR3 has 17 amino acids. The trim removed 5 bases at V and 5 bases at J, leaving 16 bases unmatched. CDR3 region: CASSPAGGRSPWETQYF. CDR3 DNA: TGTGCCAGCAGCCCGGCTGGCGGGAGGTCCCCTTGGGAGACCCAGTACTTC. The variable domain in full, completed from reference TRBV7-3 and TRBJ2-5, reads GAGVSQTPSNKVTEKGKYVELRCDPISGHTALYWYRQSLGQGPEFLIYFQGTGAADDSGLPNDRFFAVRPEGSVSTLKIQRTERGDSAVYLCASSPAGGRSPWETQYFGPGTRLLVL.